A single sample is the source of the 27 T cell receptor beta chains below, sequenced in a study of blood T cell repertoires in COVID-19. The data were produced by immunoSEQ multiplex PCR, yet TCRdb's version contains in-frame clones alone and is incomplete. The sample consists of about 100,000 clones, around 88% of them appearing once. Sequencing was performed on peripheral blood. The receptors originated from a human donor in a cohort sampled during active COVID-19.

This chain uses TRBV19 with TRBJ1-2; TRBD1 aligns across 12 bases. Per germline, CDR1 LNHDA and CDR2 SQIVND (reference sequence). Losses at the gene ends were 8 bases for V and 7 bases for J; bases not matched to a gene: 8. The CDR3 totals 14 residues. CDR3 amino acids: CASRSGQGAFGYTF. In nucleotides, the CDR3 is TGTGCCAGTCGATCGGGACAGGGGGCGTTTGGCTACACCTTC.

The chain is built from TRBV5-6 and TRBJ2-5, with 7 bases lining up with TRBD2. Germline V gene sequence: CDR1 SGHDT, CDR2 YYEEEE. The CDR3 extends over 14 amino acids. Losses at the gene ends were 0 bases for V and 5 bases for J; bases not matched to a gene: 4. The CDR3 DNA reads as TGTGCCAGCAGCTTGGCGGCTAGCGGCGAGACCCAGTACTTC. Encoded protein: CASSLAASGETQYF.

The chain couples TRBV4-1 to TRBJ2-3; 10 bases map to TRBD2. Germline-derived CDR1 and CDR2 are MGHRA and YSYEKL. The length of the CDR3 is 17 residues. J was trimmed by 0 bases and V by 8 bases; bases with no gene match: 11. As DNA, the CDR3 is TGCGCCAGCGGAACAAACCCGGGACTAGCGAGCACAGATACGCAGTATTTT. This gives the protein CASGTNPGLASTDTQYF.

The rearrangement links TRBV3-1 (or the pseudogene TRBV3-2) to TRBJ1-4; 9 bases line up with TRBD1. J was trimmed by 4 bases and V by 4 bases; bases with no gene match: 7. There are 16 residues in the CDR3. Germline-derived CDR1 and CDR2 are LGHDT and YNNKEL (reference sequence). This CDR3 reads CASSPGTGFINEKLFF. The CDR3 DNA reads TGTGCCAGCAGCCCGGGGACAGGGTTTATTAATGAAAAACTGTTTTTT.

The J gene is TRBJ2-3, the V gene TRBV7-6, with 7 positions matching TRBD2. The germline CDR1 and CDR2 sequences are SGHVS and FNYEAQ. V dropped 1 base and J dropped 3; count of bases not matched to a gene: 1. This CDR3 has 14 residues. The CDR3: CASSLVSGTDTQYF. DNA of the CDR3: TGTGCCAGCAGCTTAGTTAGCGGGACAGATACGCAGTATTTT.

The chain has TRBV5-4 and TRBJ2-1; D perhaps matches TRBD2 (5 bases). The CDR3 totals 15 residues. Trimming removed 2 bases at V and 0 bases at J, with 9 bases between. Germline CDR1 reads SGHNT; CDR2 reads YYREEE (reference sequence). The CDR3 DNA follows: TGTGCCAGCAGCTTAAAAGCGGACTCCTACAATGAGCAGTTCTTC. This codes for CASSLKADSYNEQFF.

V and J are TRBV4-2 and TRBJ1-1; D remains unclear. Germline lookup yields CDR1 LGHNA and CDR2 YNFKEQ. Trimming took off 2 bases at V and 8 bases at J, with 9 bases between the two ends. The CDR3 has 12 amino acids. CDR3 DNA: TGTGCCAGCAGCCAATTACAGTCCGAAGCTTTCTTT. Its protein product is CASSQLQSEAFF.

This clone was found once. This chain uses TRBV6-1 with TRBJ1-3; D remains unclear. Trimming removed 1 base at V and 0 bases at J, with 7 bases between. Germline V lookup: CDR1 MNHNS, CDR2 SASEGT. This CDR3 is 15 amino acids long. Here the CDR3 reads CASSEELSSGNTIYF. The CDR3 bases are TGTGCCAGCAGTGAAGAATTGAGCTCTGGAAACACCATATATTTT.

This clone has a handful of counts. This specimen includes other DNA sequences encoding the same CDR3. J is TRBJ2-3 and V is TRBV29-1, with D perhaps TRBD1 (6 bases). This CDR3 is 13 amino acids long. V was clipped by 7 bases and J by 3 bases, with 14 bases between them. Per germline, CDR1 SQVTM and CDR2 ANQGSEA. The DNA for the CDR3 is TGCAGCGCCAGAAGGGGGAGTACAGATACGCAGTATTTT. Protein: CSARRGSTDTQYF.

The V gene is TRBV30, the J gene TRBJ2-2; 10 nucleotides line up with TRBD1. CDR3 length: 16 amino acids. The J segment lost 4 bases and the V segment lost 0 bases, leaving 5 bases of the junction unmatched. The germline gives CDR1 GTSNPN, CDR2 SVGIG (reference sequence). The DNA of the CDR3 is TGTGCCTGGAGTGTAATTTGGGACAGGGGCACCGGGGAGCTGTTTTTT. Translation gives CAWSVIWDRGTGELFF. Full variable domain (rest looked up from reference TRBV30 and TRBJ2-2): SQTIHQWPATLVQPVGSPLSLECTVEGTSNPNLYWYRQAAGRGLQLLFYSVGIGQISSEVPQNLSASRPQDRQFILSSKKLLLSDSGFYLCAWSVIWDRGTGELFFGEGSRLTVL.

The V call is TRBV7-3, the J call TRBJ2-6; the match to TRBD2 covers 13 bases. The V gene's germline CDR1 is SGHTA and CDR2 FQGTGA. There are 19 residues in the CDR3. V lost 1 base to trimming and J lost 4 bases; unmatched junction nucleotides: 7. The CDR3 region is CASSLNPGLAGVGANVLTF. The CDR3 DNA reads TGTGCCAGCAGCTTAAATCCCGGACTAGCGGGAGTGGGGGCCAACGTCCTGACTTTC.

In this sample, this clone turned up a few times. In DNA form, the CDR3 reads TGTGCCAGCAGTGTGAGGCTAAGCACAGATACGCAGTATTTT. It codes for CASSVRLSTDTQYF. The chain links TRBV2 to TRBJ2-3; D remains ambiguous. Germline assignment: CDR1 SNHLY and CDR2 FYNNEI. This CDR3 region has 14 residues. V dropped 4 bases and J dropped 0 bases, with 8 bases sitting between them.

V gene TRBV28 combines with J gene TRBJ1-2; D is unresolved. The CDR3 is made up of 14 amino acids. The germline gives CDR1 MDHEN, CDR2 SYDVKM. The V and J ends lost 6 bases and 8 bases respectively, with 19 bases between them. The CDR3 here is CASRETGDLGGYTF. As DNA, the CDR3 is TGTGCCAGCAGGGAAACCGGGGATCTTGGAGGCTACACCTTC.

This chain links TRBV28 with TRBJ1-5; tentative D call: TRBD1 (6 bases). The CDR3 contains 15 residues. Germline lookup yields CDR1 MDHEN and CDR2 SYDVKM. The V gene lost 3 bases and the J gene lost 3 bases, with 12 bases spanning the gap. The CDR3 here is CASSFGDRPNQPQHF. Here the CDR3 DNA reads TGTGCCAGCAGTTTTGGAGACAGGCCCAATCAGCCCCAGCATTTT.

This clone has only one observation. The chain combines TRBV19 with TRBJ2-3; TRBD1 is a possible D gene (5 bases). This CDR3 has 16 residues. Looked up from germline, CDR1 is LNHDA and CDR2 is SQIVND (reference sequence). Trimming took off 6 bases at V and 3 bases at J, with 19 bases between the two ends. The CDR3 sequence: CASSLLGRDGTDTQYF. The CDR3 bases are TGTGCCAGTAGCCTCTTAGGCAGGGATGGGACAGATACGCAGTATTTT.

This chain links TRBV5-1 with TRBJ1-3, with D tentatively TRBD1 (6 bases). V gave up 0 bases and J gave up 2 bases, with 6 bases separating them. Per the germline V gene, CDR1 is SGHRS and CDR2 is YFSETQ. This CDR3 spans 14 amino acids. This CDR3 reads CASSLAGAGNTIYF. The CDR3 bases are TGCGCCAGCAGCTTGGCAGGGGCTGGAAACACCATATATTTT.

This clone was seen a few times. The gene calls are TRBV3-1 (or the pseudogene TRBV3-2) and TRBJ1-5; 7 bases fit TRBD1. The CDR3 loop spans 13 amino acids. V dropped 3 bases and J dropped 7; count of bases not matched to a gene: 3. Looked up from germline, CDR1 is LGHDT and CDR2 is YNNKEL (reference sequence). Written as DNA, the CDR3 is TGTGCCAGCAGCCATGGCAGGGGGCAGCCCCAGCATTTT. Encoded protein: CASSHGRGQPQHF.

This clone has just one count. V gene TRBV28 combines with J gene TRBJ2-7; 9 bases map to TRBD1. J gave up 9 bases and V 3 bases, and 12 bases lay outside the gene matches. The CDR3 contains 15 residues. Germline V gene data show CDR1 as MDHEN and CDR2 as SYDVKM. The CDR3 sequence is CASSFPRDRVNGQYF. The CDR3 DNA reads as TGTGCCAGCAGTTTCCCTCGGGACAGGGTTAACGGGCAGTACTTC.

The J gene is TRBJ2-2, the V gene TRBV27, with D tentatively TRBD2 (7 bases). V lost 6 bases and J 4 bases, leaving 21 bases between the germline ends. Germline loops: CDR1 MNHEY, CDR2 SMNVEV (reference sequence). This CDR3 region has 17 residues. This CDR3 is CASRLYGRGASTGELFF. Written as DNA, the CDR3 is TGTGCCAGCAGACTTTATGGGAGGGGGGCGAGCACCGGGGAGCTGTTTTTT.

V gene TRBV7-2 combines with J gene TRBJ2-2, with 9 bases lining up with TRBD1. Germline V gene data show CDR1 as SGHTA and CDR2 as FQGNSA. This CDR3 is 16 amino acids long. After removal of 5 bases from V and 5 bases from J, the junction contained 9 bases not matched to a gene. DNA of the CDR3: TGTGCCAGCAGCCCTCGGCCGGGACAGGGTACCGGGGAGCTGTTTTTT. It translates to CASSPRPGQGTGELFF.

The gene calls are TRBV19 and TRBJ2-2; 7 bases line up with TRBD1. This CDR3 has 15 residues. CDR1 and CDR2 from the germline V gene are LNHDA and SQIVND (reference sequence). Germline trimming cut 3 bases from V and 7 bases from J; bases unmatched to any gene: 8. The CDR3 sequence is CASSIPQGRGGELFF. The CDR3 region has the DNA TGTGCCAGTAGTATCCCACAGGGGAGAGGCGGGGAGCTGTTTTTT.

This clone has a single count. This chain connects TRBV19 to TRBJ1-1; no definite D call. With 5 bases removed from V and 4 bases from J, the gap between germline ends came to 14 bases. The CDR3 spans 14 residues. CDR1 is LNHDA and CDR2 is SQIVND in the germline V gene (reference sequence). The DNA of the CDR3 is TGTGCCAGTAGTCCTCGGGAGTTCCCCACTGAAGCTTTCTTT. This gives the protein CASSPREFPTEAFF.

V and J are TRBV11-2 and TRBJ1-6; D unclear. From germline, CDR1 is SGHAT and CDR2 FQNNGV. The length of the CDR3 is 12 residues. V lost 5 bases to trimming and J lost 9 bases, with 8 bases between them. The CDR3 DNA reads as TGTGCCAGCAGCCATCGGGTTTCACCCCTCCACTTT. This encodes CASSHRVSPLHF.

The chain is built from TRBV27 and TRBJ2-7; D is perhaps TRBD2 (6 bases). CDR1 MNHEY and CDR2 SMNVEV come from the germline V gene (reference sequence). CDR3 length: 14 amino acids. Trimming pared 3 bases from V and 3 bases from J, leaving 12 bases between. CDR3 sequence (DNA): TGTGCCAGCAGTTTGACGGGACTGATCTACGAGCAGTACTTC. Amino acid sequence: CASSLTGLIYEQYF.

V is TRBV29-1 and J is TRBJ1-4; the match to TRBD1 covers 8 bases. Per germline, CDR1 SQVTM and CDR2 ANQGSEA. The junction had 3 bases not matched to a gene; V was cut back by 6 bases and J by 6 bases. The CDR3 is 12 residues long. CDR3 amino acids: CSVDRGDEKLFF. Here the CDR3 DNA reads TGCAGCGTCGACAGGGGTGATGAAAAACTGTTTTTT.

The rearrangement joins TRBV5-1 to TRBJ2-1; TRBD1 aligns across 8 bases. With V trimmed by 4 bases and J by 5 bases, 8 bases remained unmatched. Germline V gives CDR1 SGHRS, CDR2 YFSETQ. The CDR3 has 15 residues. This CDR3 reads CASSLGTGRDNEQFF. The DNA for the CDR3 is TGCGCCAGCAGCCTCGGGACAGGCCGTGACAATGAGCAGTTCTTC.

CDR3 bases: TGTGCCAGTTCTCACTTCTTGACCGGGACAGCGACTACCTACGAGCAGTACTTC. Its translation is CASSHFLTGTATTYEQYF. The V gene is TRBV19, the J gene TRBJ2-7, with 7 bases matching TRBD1. The CDR3 has 18 amino acids. V shed 8 bases and J 2 bases; nucleotides not matched to a gene: 21. Germline V gene sequence: CDR1 LNHDA, CDR2 SQIVND (reference sequence).